Each of the 27 T cell receptor beta chains below was sequenced from the same sample in a study of radiotherapy plus CTLA-4 blockade in lung cancer. Method: immunoSEQ multiplex PCR; TCRdb's copy keeps in-frame clones and lacks some. The repertoire holds 40,000 to 50,000 clones, approximately 73% seen once, with roughly 4% in the top ten. Sample: peripheral blood, taken from a patient treated with radiotherapy plus ipilimumab. The receptors originated from a human donor with non-small cell lung cancer who had a complete response to radiotherapy plus ipilimumab.

This clone was found a few times. V is TRBV5-1 and J is TRBJ2-7, with D unclear. The germline gives CDR1 SGHRS, CDR2 YFSETQ. The CDR3 runs 13 residues. The V end lost 7 bases, the J end lost 4 bases, and 15 bases lay between the germline ends. This CDR3 is CASSRSKEYEQYF. DNA of the CDR3: TGCGCCAGCTCCAGGTCCAAAGAGTACGAGCAGTACTTC.

This clone is a singleton in its sample. The DNA of the CDR3 is TGCGCCAGCAGCCAGGGAGGGATAGTCACTGAAGCTTTCTTT. Translating it yields CASSQGGIVTEAFF. The rearrangement joins TRBV5-1 to TRBJ1-1, with D possibly being TRBD1 (5 bases). This CDR3 has 14 amino acids. V was trimmed by 4 bases and J by 4 bases, leaving 14 bases between them. Germline-derived CDR1 and CDR2 are SGHRS and YFSETQ.

The CDR3 nucleotides read TGCGCCAGCAGCTTGTTGGGACTCCAGAACACTGAAGCTTTCTTT. Its translation is CASSLLGLQNTEAFF. This sequence joins TRBV5-1 and TRBJ1-1; D is perhaps TRBD1 (5 bases). The CDR3 has 15 residues. Trimming took 1 base from V and 1 from J, leaving 11 bases between them. Per germline, CDR1 SGHRS and CDR2 YFSETQ.

CDR3 region: CASSEPTGDNQPQHF. The CDR3 bases are TGTGCCAGCAGTGAGCCGACAGGGGACAATCAGCCCCAGCATTTT. The rearrangement joins TRBV6-1 to TRBJ1-5; 8 bases map to TRBD1. This CDR3 contains 15 residues. Germline lookup yields CDR1 MNHNS and CDR2 SASEGT. The J segment lost 3 bases and the V segment lost 3 bases, leaving 4 bases of the junction unmatched.

The chain carries TRBV27 and TRBJ2-7; D possibly corresponds to TRBD1 (5 bases). V lost 3 bases to trimming and J lost 7 bases, with 10 bases between them. This CDR3 contains 12 residues. CDR1 is MNHEY and CDR2 is SMNVEV in the germline V gene (reference sequence). The CDR3 DNA sequence: TGTGCCAGCAGTTTTAATCAGGGAGAGCAGTACTTC. Translation gives CASSFNQGEQYF.

The J gene is TRBJ1-2, the V gene TRBV2; 7 bases match TRBD1. Per the germline V gene, CDR1 is SNHLY and CDR2 is FYNNEI. Trimming at V came to 4 bases and at J to 2 bases, leaving 10 bases not matched to a gene. The CDR3 has 16 residues. CDR3: CASSVVRQGANYGYTF. CDR3 nucleotides: TGTGCCAGCAGTGTGGTTAGACAGGGCGCGAACTATGGCTACACCTTC.

The chain carries TRBV4-3 and TRBJ2-7; 12 positions match TRBD2. Germline CDR1 reads LGHNA; CDR2 reads YSLEER. Trimming took 3 bases from V and 4 from J; bases not matched to a gene: 13. CDR3 length: 18 residues. CDR3 protein: CASSQISPLAGGLYEQYF. The CDR3 coding sequence is TGCGCCAGCAGCCAGATCTCTCCACTAGCGGGGGGTTTGTACGAGCAGTACTTC.

This clone was observed a handful of times. The chain uses TRBV19 and TRBJ2-7; 9 bases are shared with TRBD1. The junction had 6 bases not matched to a gene; V was cut back by 5 bases and J by 1 base. The CDR3 runs 15 residues. Germline loops: CDR1 LNHDA, CDR2 SQIVND (reference sequence). For the CDR3, the DNA is TGTGCCAGTAGTCCCTCCGGGACAGGGTCCTACGAGCAGTACTTC. Translating gives CASSPSGTGSYEQYF.

The chain has TRBV5-1 and TRBJ2-2; 8 bases align to TRBD2. Germline V CDR1 and CDR2: SGHRS, YFSETQ. V was clipped by 0 bases and J by 1 base; unmatched bases: 2. CDR3 length: 16 amino acids. The CDR3 region is CASSLVSGMNTGELFF. Written as DNA, the CDR3 is TGCGCCAGCAGCTTGGTTAGCGGGATGAACACCGGGGAGCTGTTTTTT.

The chain is built from TRBV28 and TRBJ2-5; a weak D match, TRBD1 (5 bases). V was trimmed by 8 bases and J by 4 bases, leaving 17 bases between them. This CDR3 comprises 14 residues. CDR1 is MDHEN, CDR2 SYDVKM, per germline. The CDR3 DNA sequence: TGTGCCAGCCGGAAAGGGGCAGCCCGAGAGACCCAGTACTTC. It encodes CASRKGAARETQYF.

The genes are TRBV6-1 and TRBJ2-7, with 8 nucleotides matching TRBD1. The CDR3 has 15 residues. Germline lookup yields CDR1 MNHNS and CDR2 SASEGT. V gave up 1 base and J gave up 2 bases; unmatched junction bases: 4. CDR3 region: CASSEVGQGPYEQYF. CDR3 DNA: TGTGCCAGCAGTGAAGTTGGACAGGGACCCTACGAGCAGTACTTC.

The rearrangement joins TRBV18 to TRBJ1-5; the match to TRBD1 covers 7 bases. This CDR3 has 16 amino acids. With 4 bases clipped from V and 3 bases from J, the junction kept 9 bases outside the gene matches. Looked up from germline, CDR1 is KGHSH and CDR2 is LQKENI. The CDR3 region has the DNA TGTGCCAGCTCACGGGCAGGGGGGACATACAATCAGCCCCAGCATTTT. Encoded protein: CASSRAGGTYNQPQHF. Looking up the rest from reference TRBV18 and TRBJ1-5 gives the full variable domain: NAGVMQNPRHLVRRRGQEARLRCSPMKGHSHVYWYRQLPEEGLKFMVYLQKENIIDESGMPKERFSAEFPKEGPSILRIQQVVRGDSAAYFCASSRAGGTYNQPQHFGDGTRLSIL.

The chain joins TRBV2 to TRBJ2-4; tentatively, D is TRBD2 (5 bases). The germline V and J ends were trimmed by 7 bases and 0 bases, with 13 bases remaining between them. Germline CDR1 reads SNHLY; CDR2 reads FYNNEI. The CDR3 length is 15 residues. CDR3 amino acids: CASIEGSLAKNIQYF. As DNA, the CDR3 is TGTGCCAGCATCGAGGGCAGTTTAGCCAAAAACATTCAGTACTTC.

In DNA, the CDR3 is TGTGCCAGCAGCGTAGAAGCTCTTCCGGTTTTATCTGGAAACACCATATATTTT. Its protein product is CASSVEALPVLSGNTIYF. The genes are TRBV9 and TRBJ1-3; D is undetermined. V was trimmed by 0 bases and J by 1 base, leaving 17 bases between them. The CDR3 totals 18 residues. Germline values: CDR1 SGDLS, CDR2 YYNGEE.

This rearrangement joins TRBV19 to TRBJ1-2; possible D gene TRBD1, 5 bases. The CDR3 is 15 residues long. Trimming pared 6 bases from V and 4 bases from J, leaving 18 bases between. In germline, CDR1 is LNHDA, CDR2 SQIVND (reference sequence). The CDR3 bases are TGTGCCAGTAGCCCCGAAGGGGCCGCGAGCTATGGCTACACCTTC. It encodes CASSPEGAASYGYTF.

This clone was detected many times. The gene calls are TRBV10-3 and TRBJ1-2; D unclear. Looked up from germline, CDR1 is ENHRY and CDR2 is SYGVKD. The CDR3 sequence is 16 residues long. The V gene lost 2 bases and the J gene lost 0 bases, with 13 bases spanning the gap. This CDR3 is CAISESGARSNYGYTF. CDR3 nucleotide sequence: TGTGCCATCAGTGAGAGTGGAGCCCGATCTAACTATGGCTACACCTTC.

This clone has just one count. CDR3 residues: CASSELLGQGYEQYF. The CDR3 nucleotides read TGTGCCAGCAGTGAACTGCTTGGACAGGGGTACGAGCAGTACTTC. V is TRBV6-1 and J is TRBJ2-7; the match to TRBD1 covers 9 bases. This CDR3 has 15 residues. With V trimmed by 2 bases and J by 4 bases, 6 bases remained unmatched. Germline CDR1 reads MNHNS; CDR2 reads SASEGT.

V usage is TRBV7-9 and J usage is TRBJ2-1; D perhaps matches TRBD2 (6 bases). The germline V gene has CDR1 SEHNR and CDR2 FQNEAQ (reference sequence). The CDR3 has 16 residues. Deletions cut 4 bases from V and 2 bases from J, with 15 bases between. The chain's CDR3 is CASSSYRRGTYNEQFF. CDR3 DNA: TGTGCCAGCAGCTCCTACAGACGGGGGACCTACAATGAGCAGTTCTTC.

This chain connects TRBV27 to TRBJ1-4; 12 nucleotides match TRBD1. Germline V gives CDR1 MNHEY, CDR2 SMNVEV (reference sequence). The CDR3 totals 14 residues. The ends lost 2 bases at V and 13 bases at J; junction bases unmatched: 5. The CDR3 sequence is CASSLSGTGGLLFF. The CDR3 coding sequence is TGTGCCAGCAGTTTAAGTGGGACAGGGGGCCTACTGTTTTTT.

The genes are TRBV29-1 and TRBJ2-4, with 10 bases matching TRBD1. The CDR3 consists of 13 residues. With V trimmed by 2 bases and J by 7 bases, 2 bases remained unmatched. Per the germline V gene, CDR1 is SQVTM and CDR2 is ANQGSEA. CDR3 sequence (DNA): TGCAGCGTTGAAATGGACAGGGGGAACATTCAGTACTTC. Residues: CSVEMDRGNIQYF.

The chain combines TRBV6-1 with TRBJ1-5, with D possibly matching TRBD1 (5 bases). The CDR3 spans 14 residues. Trimming stripped 0 bases from V and 2 bases from J, with 5 bases between. Germline lookup yields CDR1 MNHNS and CDR2 SASEGT. The CDR3 DNA is TGTGCCAGCAGTGAAGCAGGGGGCAATCAGCCCCAGCATTTT. Encoded protein: CASSEAGGNQPQHF.

The chain uses TRBV7-6 and TRBJ2-7, with D maybe TRBD2 (6 bases). The length of the CDR3 is 15 residues. Trimming removed 4 bases at V and 3 bases at J, with 16 bases between. Germline loops: CDR1 SGHVS, CDR2 FNYEAQ. The CDR3 is CASSSSVQGNYEQYF. Here the CDR3 DNA reads TGTGCCAGCAGCTCTAGCGTTCAGGGAAACTACGAGCAGTACTTC.

This rearrangement joins TRBV6-1 to TRBJ2-5, with 8 bases aligning to TRBD2. The closer fit of TRBJ2-7 to the DNA end suggests the J call may be wrong. The CDR3 runs 16 residues. The germline V gene encodes CDR1 MNHNS and CDR2 SASEGT. The CDR3 nucleotides are TGTGCCAGCAGTGAAAAACCCTCGGGACTAGGGTACGAGCAGTACTTC. It encodes CASSEKPSGLGYEQYF.

The gene calls are TRBV5-1 and TRBJ2-5, with D perhaps TRBD1 (6 bases). Germline V gives CDR1 SGHRS, CDR2 YFSETQ. Trimming removed 0 bases at V and 5 bases at J, with 14 bases between. The CDR3 is 15 amino acids. CDR3 sequence reads: CASSLAPGVGETQYF. Written as DNA, the CDR3 is TGCGCCAGCAGCTTGGCGCCAGGGGTGGGGGAGACCCAGTACTTC. The full variable domain, in which reference TRBV5-1 and TRBJ2-5 provide the parts outside the CDR3, is KAGVTQTPRYLIKTRGQQVTLSCSPISGHRSVSWYQQTPGQGLQFLFEYFSETQRNKGNFPGRFSGRQFSNSRSEMNVSTLELGDSALYLCASSLAPGVGETQYFGPGTRLLVL.

This clone was seen only once. The rearrangement uses TRBV6-1 and TRBJ1-5, with D possibly TRBD1 on 6 matching bases. The CDR3 runs 15 residues. From germline, CDR1 is MNHNS and CDR2 SASEGT. V shed 4 bases and J shed 1 base, with 11 bases lying between them. The CDR3 sequence is CASSAVTGSNQPQHF. In nucleotides, the CDR3 is TGTGCCAGCAGTGCCGTGACAGGAAGCAATCAGCCCCAGCATTTT.

CDR3 amino acids: CASSIPGTGNSPLHF. CDR3 coding DNA: TGTGCCAGTAGTATCCCCGGGACAGGGAATTCACCCCTCCACTTT. The rearrangement joins TRBV19 to TRBJ1-6; 9 nucleotides align to TRBD1. The CDR3 is 15 residues long. Trimming at V came to 3 bases and at J to 7 bases, leaving 4 bases not matched to a gene. Germline V lookup: CDR1 LNHDA, CDR2 SQIVND (reference sequence). The full variable domain, its missing parts supplied by reference TRBV19 and TRBJ1-6, is DGGITQSPKYLFRKEGQNVTLSCEQNLNHDAMYWYRQDPGQGLRLIYYSQIVNDFQKGDIAEGYSVSREKKESFPLTVTSAQKNPTAFYLCASSIPGTGNSPLHFGNGTRLTVT.

This rearrangement joins TRBV27 to TRBJ2-2, with 9 bases fitting TRBD2. Trimming removed 3 bases from V and 4 bases from J; junction bases left unmatched: 6. This CDR3 contains 16 residues. Germline V gene sequence: CDR1 MNHEY, CDR2 SMNVEV (reference sequence). This CDR3 reads CASSFPSGVVTGELFF. The CDR3 DNA reads TGTGCCAGCAGTTTTCCTAGCGGGGTTGTCACCGGGGAGCTGTTTTTT.